This entry concerns a single T cell receptor beta chain. This table comes from immunoSEQ multiplex PCR, and its TCRdb copy is limited to in-frame clones, with some not included. Altogether around 400,000 clones are present, around 87% being singletons, with the ten largest covering approximately 2.4%. This entry is derived from a study of blood T cell repertoires in COVID-19. This TCR came from a woman in her fifties or sixties with COVID-19, enrolled during active disease. The sequenced material came from peripheral blood.

The CDR3 is CASSLGGVNQPQHF. The CDR3 region has the DNA TGTGCCAGCAGTTTGGGGGGAGTCAATCAGCCCCAGCATTTT. The chain joins TRBV6-5 to TRBJ1-5; TRBD1 is a possible D gene (5 bases). The V end was cut by 4 bases, the J end by 3 bases, with 10 bases between. Germline loops: CDR1 MNHEY, CDR2 SVGAGI. The CDR3 loop spans 14 amino acids.